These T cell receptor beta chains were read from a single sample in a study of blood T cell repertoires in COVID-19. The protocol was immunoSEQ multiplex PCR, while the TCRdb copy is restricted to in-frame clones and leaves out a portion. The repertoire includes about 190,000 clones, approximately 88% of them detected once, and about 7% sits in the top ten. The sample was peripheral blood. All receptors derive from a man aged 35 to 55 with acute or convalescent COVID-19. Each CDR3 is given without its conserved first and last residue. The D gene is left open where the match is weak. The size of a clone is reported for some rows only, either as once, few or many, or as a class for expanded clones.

ASSYSQGSYEQY | TRBD1 | once | TRBJ2-7 | TRBV6-5
ASSPRMDSRYGYT | NA | NA | TRBJ1-2 | TRBV5-1
ASSYSRSLAGQSSTDTQY | TRBD2 | NA | TRBJ2-3 | TRBV6-2/TRBV6-3
SVVLNLGQIYGYT | NA | NA | TRBJ1-2 | TRBV29-1
ASSLDPPGAAVTGELF | NA | NA | TRBJ2-2 | TRBV11-2
ASSHGGTAEAF | NA | NA | TRBJ1-1 | TRBV3-1/TRBV3-2
ATSDTTGDYGYT | TRBD1 | NA | TRBJ1-2 | TRBV24-1
ASSSQGWGQSGNTIY | NA | NA | TRBJ1-3 | TRBV5-1
ASSLVQGAPYEQY | TRBD1 | NA | TRBJ2-7 | TRBV11-2
ASSENSRDWVKLF | NA | NA | TRBJ1-4 | TRBV6-1
AWKLTGGHNSPLH | TRBD1 | NA | TRBJ1-6 | TRBV30
ASSFPARERYTQY | NA | NA | TRBJ2-3 | TRBV7-9
ASSDRVKETQY | TRBD1 | NA | TRBJ2-5 | TRBV11-2
ASSPTTGSYGYT | NA | NA | TRBJ1-2 | TRBV18
ASSYSRRGSYYEQY | TRBD2 | NA | TRBJ2-7 | TRBV6-5
ASIAGTGAF | NA | NA | TRBJ1-1 | TRBV6-6
ASSFRGNTGELF | NA | NA | TRBJ2-2 | TRBV27
ASSLTVLSSYEQY | NA | NA | TRBJ2-7 | TRBV27
ASSPGLAGTYEQY | TRBD2 | NA | TRBJ2-7 | TRBV5-6
ASSDRDGYT | TRBD1 | NA | TRBJ1-2 | TRBV4-2
AIRLGTEVDNSPLH | TRBD1 | NA | TRBJ1-6 | TRBV10-3
ASNIMRGGAGETQY | TRBD2 | NA | TRBJ2-5 | TRBV5-4
ASSGQVFEAF | TRBD1 | NA | TRBJ1-1 | TRBV28
ASSEVGANYGYT | NA | NA | TRBJ1-2 | TRBV2